This is a list of T cell receptor beta chains from one sample in a study of blood T cell repertoires in COVID-19. Generated by immunoSEQ multiplex PCR, the TCRdb table keeps only in-frame clones and is missing some. Seen here are about 110,000 clones, approximately 80% observed once, and the top ten hold about 7.3%. The sample was peripheral blood. The receptors stem from a woman aged 40 to 55 with acute or convalescent COVID-19. CDR3s include the opening cysteine and the closing phenylalanine or tryptophan. The order of the fields is clone size, V gene, CDR3 protein. The listing skips clone size in some rows; elsewhere it reads once, few, many or a size class.

once,TRBV5-1,CASSSRTQLNTEAFF
-,TRBV5-6,CASSLRQGSSPLHF
-,TRBV3-1/TRBV3-2,CASSLGSGRREAFF
-,TRBV19,CASVQGTYGYTF
-,TRBV5-4,CASSLDAVSSYNSPLHF
-,TRBV11-2,CASSELASEQYF
-,TRBV3-1/TRBV3-2,CASSQVIGYGYTF
-,TRBV7-3,CASSLAGATDTQYF
-,TRBV10-3,CAIIPGQGRTEAFF
-,TRBV5-1,CASSSGGETQYF
few,TRBV5-1,CASSLQGAAGSYNSPLHF
-,TRBV5-1,CARRARMNTEAFF
-,TRBV5-5,CASSSTGGYGNTIYF
-,TRBV7-9,CASSFTGEGYTF
-,TRBV9,CASSVVTSGTQYF
-,TRBV7-2,CASSRISTGGVREAFF
-,TRBV24-1,CATSDISGGQETQYF
-,TRBV19,CASSIMTGGNSPLHF
-,TRBV5-4,CARTGGFTNTQYF
-,TRBV27,CASSFRANTGELFF
once,TRBV14,CASSQPGQGHNEQFF
-,TRBV29-1,CSVGTGQGTYSNQPQHF
-,TRBV19,CASSWDRGNEKLFF
-,TRBV5-1,CASSLFKGDSGNTIYF
-,TRBV2,CASSDLSGGNIQYF
few,TRBV7-5,CARSPPRSNQPQHF
-,TRBV5-5,CASSLPGSNQPQHF
-,TRBV6-5,CASSNLDRAYGYTF